Below are 2 T cell receptor beta chains sequenced from a single sample in a study of OX40 agonist ivuxolimab in advanced cancers. Data came from immunoSEQ multiplex PCR; TCRdb stores just in-frame clones and leaves some out. The data show around 56,000 clones, roughly 87% seen once. Sequencing was performed on CD4+ or CD8+ T cells sorted from blood, taken in a trial of the OX40 agonist ivuxolimab. Source of these receptors: an adult with an advanced solid tumor such as melanoma, head and neck, liver or kidney cancer.

The chain is built from TRBV29-1 and TRBJ2-7; no reliable D call. The CDR3 runs 13 residues. From germline, CDR1 is SQVTM and CDR2 ANQGSEA. Trimming pared 3 bases from V and 0 bases from J, leaving 9 bases between. This CDR3 reads CSVEDALSYEQYF. For the CDR3, the DNA is TGCAGCGTTGAGGACGCCCTCTCCTACGAGCAGTACTTC.

The chain recombines TRBV7-9 with TRBJ2-6; TRBD1 agrees at 10 bases. This CDR3 has 18 amino acids. J was trimmed by 1 base and V by 0 bases; bases with no gene match: 3. Germline values: CDR1 SEHNR, CDR2 FQNEAQ (reference sequence). This CDR3 is CASSLADRGKSGANVLTF. For the CDR3, the DNA is TGTGCCAGCAGCTTAGCGGACAGGGGGAAGTCTGGGGCCAACGTCCTGACTTTC.